The T cell receptor (beta chain) described here comes from a study of human T cells and chemical hapten exposure. This clonotype was recorded a few times. Between the trimmed V and J ends, which lost 6 bases and 6 bases, there was a span of 14 bases. The germline V gene encodes CDR1 SQVTM and CDR2 ANQGSEA. The CDR3 contains 12 residues. TCRdb used MiXCR to reprocess the RACE reads, holding one entry per CDR3 protein. The sample carries about 98,000 distinct CDR3 sequences, 10% to 11% recorded once. Time point in this sample: pre-sensitization, week 0. Treatment here: therapeutic diphenylcyclopropenone sensitization with weekly scalp DPC.

The J gene is TRBJ1-2, the V gene TRBV29-1; D remains unclear. The source is a woman aged 55-69 years with alopecia areata. Some clones in this sample may be carry-over from other donors' samples. The sample was whole blood, taken in connection with sensitization to the hapten diphenylcyclopropenone (DPC). CDR3: CSVTNSDNGYTF. The CDR3 nucleotides are TGCAGCGTCACAAATAGTGATAATGGCTACACCTTC.